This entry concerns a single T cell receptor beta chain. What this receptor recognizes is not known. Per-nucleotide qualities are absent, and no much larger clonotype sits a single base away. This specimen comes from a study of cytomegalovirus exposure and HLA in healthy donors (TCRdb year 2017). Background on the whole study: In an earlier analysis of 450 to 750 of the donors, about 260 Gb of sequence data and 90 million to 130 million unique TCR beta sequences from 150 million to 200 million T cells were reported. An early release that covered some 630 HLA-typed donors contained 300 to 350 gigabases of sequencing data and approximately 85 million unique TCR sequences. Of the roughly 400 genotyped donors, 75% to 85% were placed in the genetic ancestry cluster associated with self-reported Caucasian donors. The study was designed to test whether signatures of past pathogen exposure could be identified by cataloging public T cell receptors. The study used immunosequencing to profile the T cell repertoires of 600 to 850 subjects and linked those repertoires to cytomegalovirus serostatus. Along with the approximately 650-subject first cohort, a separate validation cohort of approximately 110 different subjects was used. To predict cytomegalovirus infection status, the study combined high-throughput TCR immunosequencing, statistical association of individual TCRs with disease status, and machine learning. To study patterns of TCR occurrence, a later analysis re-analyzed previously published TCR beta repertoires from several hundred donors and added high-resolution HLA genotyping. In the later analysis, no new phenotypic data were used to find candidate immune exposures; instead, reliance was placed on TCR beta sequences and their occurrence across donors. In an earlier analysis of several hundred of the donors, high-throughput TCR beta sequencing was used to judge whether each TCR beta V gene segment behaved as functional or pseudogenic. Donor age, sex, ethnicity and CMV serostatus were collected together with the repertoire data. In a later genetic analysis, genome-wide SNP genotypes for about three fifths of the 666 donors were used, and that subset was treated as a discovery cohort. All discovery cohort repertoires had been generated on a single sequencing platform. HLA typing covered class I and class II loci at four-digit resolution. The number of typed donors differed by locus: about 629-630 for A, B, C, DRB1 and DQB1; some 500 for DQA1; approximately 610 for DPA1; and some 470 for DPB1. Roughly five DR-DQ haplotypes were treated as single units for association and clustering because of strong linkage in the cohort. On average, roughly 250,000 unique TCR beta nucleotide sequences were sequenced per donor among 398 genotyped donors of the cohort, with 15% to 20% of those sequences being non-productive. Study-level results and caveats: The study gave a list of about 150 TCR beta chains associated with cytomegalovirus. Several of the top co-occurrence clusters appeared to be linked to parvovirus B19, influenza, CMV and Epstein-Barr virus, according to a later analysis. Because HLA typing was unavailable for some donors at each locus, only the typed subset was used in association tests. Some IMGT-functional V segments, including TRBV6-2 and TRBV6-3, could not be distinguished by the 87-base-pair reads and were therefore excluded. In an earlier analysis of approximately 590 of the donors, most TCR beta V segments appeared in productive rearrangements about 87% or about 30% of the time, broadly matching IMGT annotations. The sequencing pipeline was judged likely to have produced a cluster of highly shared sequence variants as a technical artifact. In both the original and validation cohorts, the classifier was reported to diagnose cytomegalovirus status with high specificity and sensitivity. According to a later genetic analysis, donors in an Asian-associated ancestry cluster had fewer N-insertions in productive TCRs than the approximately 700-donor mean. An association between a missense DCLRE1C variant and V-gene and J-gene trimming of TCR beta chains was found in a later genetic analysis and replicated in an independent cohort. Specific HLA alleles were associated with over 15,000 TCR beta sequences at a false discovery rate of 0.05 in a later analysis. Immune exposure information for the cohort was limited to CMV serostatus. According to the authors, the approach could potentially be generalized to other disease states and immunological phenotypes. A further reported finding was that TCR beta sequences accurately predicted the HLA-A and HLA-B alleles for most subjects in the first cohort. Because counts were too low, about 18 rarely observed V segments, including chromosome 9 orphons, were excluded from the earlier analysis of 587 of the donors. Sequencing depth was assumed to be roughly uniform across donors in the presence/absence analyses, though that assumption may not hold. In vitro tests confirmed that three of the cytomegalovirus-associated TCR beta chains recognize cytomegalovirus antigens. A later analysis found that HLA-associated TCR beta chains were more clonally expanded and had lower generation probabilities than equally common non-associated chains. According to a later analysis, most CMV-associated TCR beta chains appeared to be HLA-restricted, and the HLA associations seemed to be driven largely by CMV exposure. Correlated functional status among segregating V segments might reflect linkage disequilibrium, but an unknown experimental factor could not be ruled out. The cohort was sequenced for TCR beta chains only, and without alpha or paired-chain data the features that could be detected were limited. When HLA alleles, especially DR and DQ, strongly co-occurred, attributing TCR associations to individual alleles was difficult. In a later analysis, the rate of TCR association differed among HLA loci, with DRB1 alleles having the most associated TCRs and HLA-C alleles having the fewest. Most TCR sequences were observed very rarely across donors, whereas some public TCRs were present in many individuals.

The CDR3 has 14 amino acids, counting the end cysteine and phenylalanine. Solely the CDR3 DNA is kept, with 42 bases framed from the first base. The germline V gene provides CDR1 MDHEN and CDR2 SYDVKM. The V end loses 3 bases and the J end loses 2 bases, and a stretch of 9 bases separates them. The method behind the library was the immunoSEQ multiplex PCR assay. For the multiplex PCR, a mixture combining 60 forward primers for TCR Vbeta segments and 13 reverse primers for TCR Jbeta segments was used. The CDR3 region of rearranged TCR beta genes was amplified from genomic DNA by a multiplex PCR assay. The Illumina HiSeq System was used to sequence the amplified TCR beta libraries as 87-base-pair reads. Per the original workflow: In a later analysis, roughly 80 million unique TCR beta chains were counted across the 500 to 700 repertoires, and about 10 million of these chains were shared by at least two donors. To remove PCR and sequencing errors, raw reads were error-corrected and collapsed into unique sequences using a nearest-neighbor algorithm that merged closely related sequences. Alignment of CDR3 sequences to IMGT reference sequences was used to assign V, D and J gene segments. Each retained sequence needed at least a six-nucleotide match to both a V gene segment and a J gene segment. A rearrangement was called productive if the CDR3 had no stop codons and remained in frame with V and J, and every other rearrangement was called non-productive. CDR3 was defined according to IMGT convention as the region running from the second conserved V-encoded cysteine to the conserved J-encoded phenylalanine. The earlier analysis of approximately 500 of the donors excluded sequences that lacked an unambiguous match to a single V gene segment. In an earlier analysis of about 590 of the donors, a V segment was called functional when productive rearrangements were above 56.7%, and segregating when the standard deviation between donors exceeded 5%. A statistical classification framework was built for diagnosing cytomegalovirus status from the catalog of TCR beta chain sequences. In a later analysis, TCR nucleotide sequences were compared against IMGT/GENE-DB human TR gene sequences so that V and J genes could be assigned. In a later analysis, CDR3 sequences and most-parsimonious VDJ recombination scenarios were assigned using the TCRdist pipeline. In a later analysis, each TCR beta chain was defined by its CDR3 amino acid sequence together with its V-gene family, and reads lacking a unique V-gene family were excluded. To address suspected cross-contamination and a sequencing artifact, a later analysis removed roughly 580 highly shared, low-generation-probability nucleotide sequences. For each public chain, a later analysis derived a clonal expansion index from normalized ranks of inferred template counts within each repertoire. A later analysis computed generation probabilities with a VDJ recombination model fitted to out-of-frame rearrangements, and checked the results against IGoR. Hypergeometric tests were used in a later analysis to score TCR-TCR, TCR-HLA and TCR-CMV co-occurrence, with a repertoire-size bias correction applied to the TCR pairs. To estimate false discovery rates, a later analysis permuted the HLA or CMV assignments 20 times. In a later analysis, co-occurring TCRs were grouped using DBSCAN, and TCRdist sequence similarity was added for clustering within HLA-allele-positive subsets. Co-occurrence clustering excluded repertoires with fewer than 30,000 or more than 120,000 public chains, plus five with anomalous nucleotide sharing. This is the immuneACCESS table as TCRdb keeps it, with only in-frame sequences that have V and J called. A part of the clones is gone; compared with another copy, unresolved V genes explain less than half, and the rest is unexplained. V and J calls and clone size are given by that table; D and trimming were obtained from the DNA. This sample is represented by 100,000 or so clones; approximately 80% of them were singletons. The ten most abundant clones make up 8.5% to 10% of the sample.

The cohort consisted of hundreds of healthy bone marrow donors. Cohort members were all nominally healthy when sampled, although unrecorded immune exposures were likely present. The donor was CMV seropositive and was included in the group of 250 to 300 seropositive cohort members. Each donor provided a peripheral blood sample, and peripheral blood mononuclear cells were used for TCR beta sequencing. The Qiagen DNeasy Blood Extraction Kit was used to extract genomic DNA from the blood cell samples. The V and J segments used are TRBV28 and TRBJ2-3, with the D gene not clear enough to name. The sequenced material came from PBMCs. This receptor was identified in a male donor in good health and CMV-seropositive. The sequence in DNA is TGTGCCAGCAGTTTGGGCAGCATCACAGATACGCAGTATTTT. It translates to CASSLGSITDTQYF.